The next 18 T cell receptor beta chains were all read from a single sample in a study of regulatory T cells in long-lasting Graves disease. Time point meaning: newly diagnosed GD, antithyroid drugs for less than 3 months. PBMCs were the source of the RNA used for TCR sequencing. Assembly of TCR beta libraries relied on iRepertoire HTBI primers together with Arm-PCR of CDR3 regions. One entry per CDR3 protein, called by TCRdb with MiXCR from the multiplex PCR reads. The top ten hold approximately 13% of the sample, which has a few hundred thousand distinct CDR3 sequences, over 20% seen once. Sequences were derived from peripheral blood mononuclear cells (PBMCs), sampled at new diagnosis, from a patient treated with antithyroid drugs. The receptors shown here come from a female donor with Graves disease.

In its sample, this clonotype was seen once. A far bigger clonotype differs at one base, so this is likely a read error. V is TRBV11-2 and J is TRBJ1-2; a possible D gene is TRBD1 (6 bases). Germline V lookup: CDR1 SGHAT, CDR2 FQNNGV. This CDR3 region has 14 residues. The CDR3 sequence is CACSQGRGAFGYTF. CDR3 nucleotides: TGTGCCTGCAGCCAAGGGCGGGGGGCTTTTGGCTACACCTTC.

The chain is built from TRBV7-9 and TRBJ2-7; no definite D call. V lost 1 base to trimming and J lost 3 bases, with 13 bases between them. The CDR3 loop spans 15 amino acids. Germline V CDR1 and CDR2: SEHNR, FQNEAQ (reference sequence). The CDR3 nucleotides read TGTGCCAGCAGCTTAGTAGGCAGGACGTACTACGAGCAGTACTTC. Translated, it gives CASSLVGRTYYEQYF.

Worth noting for this clonotype: A junction boundary mismatches the germline segment, possibly from a read error. The CDR3 DNA reads TGTGCCCGCCGGGACGAGAACACCGGGGAGCTGCTTTTT. This gives the protein CARRDENTGELLF. The chain employs TRBV2 and TRBJ2-2, with D tentatively TRBD1 or TRBD2 (5 bases each). The CDR3 totals 13 residues. Germline loops: CDR1 SNHLY, CDR2 FYNNEI.

This clonotype is classed as medium-sized. The chain combines TRBV10-3 with TRBJ2-1, with 9 positions matching TRBD1. The CDR3 extends over 15 amino acids. The germline gives CDR1 ENHRY, CDR2 SYGVKD. V lost 3 bases and J lost 15; bases outside the gene matches: 15. The CDR3 here is CAISDADRGADTMFF. CDR3 coding DNA: TGTGCCATCAGTGACGCGGACAGGGGCGCCGATACCATGTTCTTC.

This clonotype came up many times. This rearrangement joins TRBV2 to TRBJ2-1; TRBD2 agrees at 7 bases. J lost 4 bases, V lost 4 bases, and 4 bases had no gene match. Germline assignment: CDR1 SNHLY and CDR2 FYNNEI. This CDR3 is built from 14 residues. The DNA for the CDR3 is TGTGCCAGCAGTGCGGGACTACAGTACAATGAGCAGTTCTTC. Translation gives CASSAGLQYNEQFF.

As for this clonotype: One base separates it from a far larger clone, so it is likely a read error. This chain joins TRBV6-2 or TRBV6-3 and TRBJ1-1; the D is unclear. This CDR3 is 14 amino acids long. V lost 6 bases, J lost 7 bases, and 18 bases lay in between. Germline V lookup: CDR1 MNHEY, CDR2 SVGEGT. CDR3 loop: CASSRILTRGEAFF. The DNA of the CDR3 is TGTGCCAGCAGCCGAATCCTCACGCGGGGTGAAGCTTTCTTT.

This clonotype occurred many times. The V and J genes are TRBV29-1 and TRBJ1-3; no clear D. There are 11 residues in the CDR3. CDR1 and CDR2 from the germline V gene are SQVTM and ANQGSEA. V lost 4 bases and J 3 bases, leaving 4 bases between the germline ends. CDR3 sequence reads: CSVGHGNTIYF. The CDR3, as DNA: TGCAGCGTTGGACATGGAAACACCATATATTTT.

This clonotype was observed at least ten times. The J gene is TRBJ1-2, the V gene TRBV7-2; 9 bases are shared with TRBD1. The CDR3 has 14 amino acids. Looked up from germline, CDR1 is SGHTA and CDR2 is FQGNSA. Losses at the gene ends were 4 bases for V and 8 bases for J; bases not matched to a gene: 8. The DNA for the CDR3 is TGTGCCAGCAGCTCCGCACAGGGGACAGGGGGCTACACCTTC. Translation gives CASSSAQGTGGYTF.

At least ten counts were recorded for this clonotype. This chain's CDR3 is CASSEGSYNEQFF. In nucleotides, the CDR3 is TGTGCCAGCAGTGAAGGGAGCTACAATGAGCAGTTCTTC. The chain carries TRBV2 and TRBJ2-1; D not certain. The V gene's germline CDR1 is SNHLY and CDR2 FYNNEI. V was clipped by 1 base and J by 3 bases, with 4 bases between them. There are 13 residues in the CDR3.

V usage is TRBV10-3 and J usage is TRBJ1-1; D gene uncertain. Germline CDR1 is ENHRY and CDR2 is SYGVKD. This CDR3 is built from 14 residues. V was cut by 7 bases and J by 1 base, with 13 bases left in between. The CDR3 loop reads CAITRNPQNTEAFF. CDR3 nucleotide sequence: TGTGCCATCACCCGTAACCCTCAGAACACTGAAGCTTTCTTT.

The table lists this clonotype with many counts. The chain has TRBV28 and TRBJ2-3; the D gene is possibly TRBD2 (6 bases). Deletions cut 4 bases from V and 2 bases from J, with 13 bases between. The CDR3 runs 15 residues. Germline CDR1 reads MDHEN; CDR2 reads SYDVKM. The CDR3 nucleotides are TGTGCCAGCAGTTCCGCGGGGTTACTCACAGATACGCAGTATTTT. Translation: CASSSAGLLTDTQYF.

V gene TRBV19 combines with J gene TRBJ1-5, with no clear D. The CDR3 covers 14 residues. Germline-derived CDR1 and CDR2 are LNHDA and SQIVND (reference sequence). Deletions cut 7 bases from V and 7 bases from J, with 17 bases between. In DNA, the CDR3 is TGTGCCAGTACCCGACCGGAGCGAGGCCAGCCCCAGCATTTT. Translated, it gives CASTRPERGQPQHF.

With regard to this clonotype: At one boundary the junction diverges from the germline segment, which might be a read error. The chain links TRBV20-1 to TRBJ2-1, with 13 bases fitting TRBD2. This CDR3 has 15 residues. Germline-derived CDR1 and CDR2 are DFQATT and SNEGSKA (reference sequence). CDR3 residues: CSARGLAGDSNEQFF. The CDR3 DNA reads as TGCAGTGCCAGAGGACTAGCGGGGGATTCCAATGAGCAGTTCTTC.

This clonotype was counted ten times or more. The chain is built from TRBV7-2 and TRBJ2-1; weak D call: TRBD1 (5 bases). Germline lookup yields CDR1 SGHTA and CDR2 FQGNSA. The CDR3 is 12 residues long. V was pared by 5 bases and J by 7 bases, with 9 bases between. In DNA, the CDR3 is TGTGCCAGCAGCAACGACAGAAATGAGCAGTTCTTC. Its protein is CASSNDRNEQFF.

V and J are TRBV4-3 and TRBJ2-7; 10 nucleotides agree with TRBD2. CDR3 length equals 16 residues. Germline assignment: CDR1 LGHNA and CDR2 YSLEER. Trimming at V came to 3 bases and at J to 5 bases, leaving 10 bases not matched to a gene. CDR3 region: CASSHLEREGQDEQYF. The CDR3 bases are TGCGCCAGCAGCCACCTAGAGCGGGAGGGCCAGGACGAGCAGTACTTC.

For this clonotype: Possible read error: a much larger clone is one base away. Since the CDR3 does not end with the conserved phenylalanine or tryptophan, this likely comes from a read error. The chain carries TRBV6-2 or TRBV6-3 and TRBJ2-3, with D perhaps TRBD2 (6 bases). The CDR3 contains 14 residues. The germline V and J ends were trimmed by 7 bases and 6 bases, with 17 bases remaining between them. CDR1 MNHEY and CDR2 SVGEGT come from the germline V gene. The CDR3, as DNA: TGTGCCAGCACACCAGGGACTTTTTTGGATACGCAGTATTCT. Protein: CASTPGTFLDTQYS.

This clonotype was seen repeatedly, ten times or more. The chain links TRBV13 to TRBJ2-2, with D possibly being TRBD1 (6 bases). Between the trimmed V and J ends, which lost 6 bases and 5 bases, there was a span of 10 bases. Germline V gene lookup returns CDR1 PRHDT and CDR2 FYEKMQ (reference sequence). This CDR3 spans 13 amino acids. Written as DNA, the CDR3 is TGTGCCAGCAGTTTAACAGGGACCGGGGAGCTGTTTTTT. Its protein product is CASSLTGTGELFF.

This clonotype was seen more than once but under ten times. One end of the junction does not line up with germline, which may come from a read error. The rearrangement links TRBV15 to TRBJ1-2; no definite D call. There are 15 residues in the CDR3. The germline gives CDR1 LNHNV, CDR2 YYDKDF (reference sequence). The CDR3 DNA reads TGTGCCGCCAGCAGAGATAAAGTAACCTTGGGAGGCTACACCTTC. Protein: CAASRDKVTLGGYTF.